The T cell receptor (beta chain) under discussion was sequenced for a study of graft-versus-host responses after intestinal transplantation. Study details: Recipients across the board were started on anti-thymocyte globulin induction, then kept on tacrolimus and steroids for approximately three years. Notes on the study in general: Present in recipient marrow, GvH clones included some that appeared first in ileum or blood. Individuals carrying graft-donor T cell macrochimerism showed high graft-versus-host to host-versus-graft clonal ratios in allografts. Early post-transplant HvG declines tracked with peak circulating GvH clone levels.

A note on this clone: Its target is not known.

Data came from immunoSEQ multiplex PCR; TCRdb stores just in-frame clones and leaves some out. Found here are fewer than 120,000 clones, just over 90% of them singletons; the top ten hold roughly 0.5%. Germline V gives CDR1 MNHEY, CDR2 SMNVEV (reference sequence). The V gene lost 2 bases and the J gene lost 4 bases, with 12 bases spanning the gap. The CDR3 consists of 15 residues. The sample in question was unstimulated CD8+ T cells sorted from spleen or lymph node cells, obtained before intestinal transplant. This TCR derives from a human donor who received an intestinal transplant. The V call is TRBV27, the J call TRBJ2-1; D might be TRBD1 (5 bases). CDR3 sequence (DNA): TGTGCCAGCAGTTTAGTGGGGCCCAATTACAATGAGCAGTTCTTC. This sequence encodes CASSLVGPNYNEQFF.